What follows are 5 T cell receptor beta chains derived from one specimen sequenced in a study of blood T cells in healthy people across ages. Alongside a J-beta primer mix, a sample-barcoded 5' primer served in a second PCR lasting about 7 to 12 cycles. One entry per CDR3 protein results from TCRdb running MiXCR on the 5' RACE reads. The table includes hundreds of thousands of distinct CDR3 sequences, approximately 59% detected once. The sample was blood. These receptors were collected from a man aged 30 to 39 in good health.

A word on this clonotype: This could be a read error, since a much larger clone is one nucleotide away. The chain carries TRBV7-2 and TRBJ2-3; 10 bases match TRBD2. The CDR3 runs to 16 residues. Germline CDR1 and CDR2: SGHTA and FQGNSA. The V and J ends lost 5 bases and 6 bases, in that order; junction bases with no gene match: 11. The CDR3 sequence: CASSEGLAARGDTQYF. The CDR3 DNA sequence: TGTGCCAGCAGCGAAGGACTAGCGGCTCGGGGCGATACGCAGTATTTT.

The genes are TRBV20-1 and TRBJ1-2; D is possibly TRBD1 (5 bases). V was cut by 1 base and J by 6 bases, with 6 bases left in between. This CDR3 comprises 11 residues. Germline-derived CDR1 and CDR2 are DFQATT and SNEGSKA (reference sequence). The CDR3 sequence is CSARAGDGYTF. CDR3 in DNA: TGCAGTGCTAGAGCGGGGGATGGCTACACCTTC.

This sequence joins TRBV5-4 and TRBJ2-5, with 14 bases that match TRBD2. J gave up 3 bases and V 2 bases, and 6 bases lay outside the gene matches. The germline CDR1 and CDR2 sequences are SGHNT and YYREEE (reference sequence). The length of the CDR3 is 17 residues. The CDR3 DNA is TGTGCCAGCAGCTTTCCGGGACTAGCGGGGGAGAAAGAGACCCAGTACTTC. Amino acids: CASSFPGLAGEKETQYF.

This clonotype was seen a few times. This chain uses TRBV2 with TRBJ2-1; 9 positions agree with TRBD1. The CDR3 length is 16 residues. J gave up 9 bases and V 0 bases, and 9 bases lay outside the gene matches. The V gene's germline CDR1 is SNHLY and CDR2 FYNNEI. The CDR3 DNA reads TGTGCCAGCAGTGAAGCGTACGGGACAGGGTCCGGTGAGCAGTTCTTC. Translating it yields CASSEAYGTGSGEQFF.

This clonotype turned up a few times. This chain connects TRBV29-1 to TRBJ2-7; 9 positions match TRBD2. The CDR3 is 13 amino acids. Trimming cost V 3 bases and J 5 bases; bases outside gene matches: 5. Germline assignment: CDR1 SQVTM and CDR2 ANQGSEA. This CDR3 reads CSVEGSGGNEQYF. In nucleotides, the CDR3 is TGCAGCGTTGAGGGCAGCGGGGGGAACGAGCAGTACTTC.